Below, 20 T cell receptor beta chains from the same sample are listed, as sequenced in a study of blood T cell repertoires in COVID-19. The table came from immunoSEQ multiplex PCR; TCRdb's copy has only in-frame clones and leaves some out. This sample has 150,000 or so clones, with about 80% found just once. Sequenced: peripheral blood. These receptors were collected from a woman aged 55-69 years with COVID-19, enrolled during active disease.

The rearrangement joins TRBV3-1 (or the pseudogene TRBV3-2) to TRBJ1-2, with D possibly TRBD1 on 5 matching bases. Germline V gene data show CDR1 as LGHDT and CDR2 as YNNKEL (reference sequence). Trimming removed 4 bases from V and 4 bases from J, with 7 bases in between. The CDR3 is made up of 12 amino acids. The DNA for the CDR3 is TGTGCCAGCAGCCCGCAGGGCTATGGCTACACCTTC. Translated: CASSPQGYGYTF.

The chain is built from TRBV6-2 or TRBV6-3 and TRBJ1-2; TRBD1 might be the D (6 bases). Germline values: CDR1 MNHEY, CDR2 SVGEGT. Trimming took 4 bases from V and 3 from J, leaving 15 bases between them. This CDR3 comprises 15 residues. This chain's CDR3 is CASSSQRTDYYGYTF. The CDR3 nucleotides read TGTGCCAGCAGTTCACAACGGACAGATTACTATGGCTACACCTTC.

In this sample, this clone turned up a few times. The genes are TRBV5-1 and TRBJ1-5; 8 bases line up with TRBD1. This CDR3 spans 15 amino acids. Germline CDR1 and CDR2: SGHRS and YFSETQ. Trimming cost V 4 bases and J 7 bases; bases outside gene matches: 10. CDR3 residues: CASSGGTGVGQPQHF. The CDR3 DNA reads TGCGCCAGCAGCGGCGGGACAGGCGTGGGGCAGCCCCAGCATTTT.

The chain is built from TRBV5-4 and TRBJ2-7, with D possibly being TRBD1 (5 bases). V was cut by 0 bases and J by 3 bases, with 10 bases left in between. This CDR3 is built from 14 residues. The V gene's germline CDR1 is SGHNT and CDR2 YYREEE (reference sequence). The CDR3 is CASSLDTGIYEQYF. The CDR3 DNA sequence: TGTGCCAGCAGCTTGGATACAGGTATCTACGAGCAGTACTTC.

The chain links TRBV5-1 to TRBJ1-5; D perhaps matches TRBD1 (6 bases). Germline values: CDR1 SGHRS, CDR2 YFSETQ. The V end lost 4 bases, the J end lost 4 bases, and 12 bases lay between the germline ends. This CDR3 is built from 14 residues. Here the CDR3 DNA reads TGCGCCAGCAGCGCCGATACAGGGAATCAGCCCCAGCATTTT. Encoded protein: CASSADTGNQPQHF.

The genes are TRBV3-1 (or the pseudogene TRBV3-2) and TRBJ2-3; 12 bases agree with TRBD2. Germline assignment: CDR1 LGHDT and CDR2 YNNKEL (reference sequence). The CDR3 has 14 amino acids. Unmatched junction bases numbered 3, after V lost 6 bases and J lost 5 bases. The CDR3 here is CASSPSGRGDTQYF. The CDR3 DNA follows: TGTGCCAGCAGTCCTAGCGGGAGGGGAGATACGCAGTATTTT.

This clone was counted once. The CDR3 bases are TGTGCCAGCAGCCAAGTTGGGACAGGGGGCGGTTATGGCTACACCTTC. Its translation: CASSQVGTGGGYGYTF. V gene TRBV4-2 combines with J gene TRBJ1-2; the match to TRBD1 covers 12 bases. The germline V gene encodes CDR1 LGHNA and CDR2 YNFKEQ. V shed 1 base and J 5 bases; nucleotides not matched to a gene: 5. This CDR3 comprises 16 residues.

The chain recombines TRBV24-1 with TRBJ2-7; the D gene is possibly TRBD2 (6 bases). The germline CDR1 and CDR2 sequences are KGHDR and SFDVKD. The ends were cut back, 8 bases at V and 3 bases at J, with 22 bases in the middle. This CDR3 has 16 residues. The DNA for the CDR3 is TGTGCCACCAACATGGAGGGCCCCCTTACGAACTACGAGCAGTACGTC. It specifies CATNMEGPLTNYEQYV.

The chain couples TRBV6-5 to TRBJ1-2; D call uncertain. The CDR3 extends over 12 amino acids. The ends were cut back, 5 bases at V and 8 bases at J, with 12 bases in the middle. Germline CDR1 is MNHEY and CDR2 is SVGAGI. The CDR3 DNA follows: TGTGCCAGCAGTCTCCGACATTCCGGCTACACCTTC. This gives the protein CASSLRHSGYTF.

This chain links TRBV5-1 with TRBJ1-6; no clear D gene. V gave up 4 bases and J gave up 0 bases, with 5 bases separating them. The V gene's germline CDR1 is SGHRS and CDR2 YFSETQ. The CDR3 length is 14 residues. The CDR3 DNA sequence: TGCGCCAGCAGCGAGAGCTCCTATAATTCACCCCTCCACTTT. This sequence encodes CASSESSYNSPLHF.

CDR3 in DNA: TGTGCCAGCAGCCTGGGACAGTATAGCAATCAGCCCCAGCATTTT. Translation gives CASSLGQYSNQPQHF. V and J are TRBV5-8 and TRBJ1-5; 7 bases fit TRBD1. The CDR3 is 15 residues long. CDR1 is SGHTS and CDR2 is YDEGEE in the germline V gene. Trimming cost V 4 bases and J 0 bases; bases outside gene matches: 4.

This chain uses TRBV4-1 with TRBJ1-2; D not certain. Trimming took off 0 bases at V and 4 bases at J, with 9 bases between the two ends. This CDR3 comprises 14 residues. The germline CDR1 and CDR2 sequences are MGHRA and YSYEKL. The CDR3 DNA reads TGCGCCAGCAGCCAAGATCTGCAGGCCTATGGCTACACCTTC. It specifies CASSQDLQAYGYTF.

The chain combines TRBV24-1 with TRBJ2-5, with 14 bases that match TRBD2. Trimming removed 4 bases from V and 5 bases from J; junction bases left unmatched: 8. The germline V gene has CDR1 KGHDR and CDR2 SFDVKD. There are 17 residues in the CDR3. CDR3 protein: CATSDPGLAGGGETQYF. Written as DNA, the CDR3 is TGTGCCACCAGTGACCCAGGACTAGCGGGAGGCGGGGAGACCCAGTACTTC.

CDR3 region: CAISTGAPNTEAFF. Here the CDR3 DNA reads TGTGCCATCAGCACAGGGGCCCCTAACACTGAAGCTTTCTTT. V usage is TRBV10-3 and J usage is TRBJ1-1; 7 bases align to TRBD1. There are 14 residues in the CDR3. J gave up 2 bases and V 6 bases, and 6 bases lay outside the gene matches. The germline V gene encodes CDR1 ENHRY and CDR2 SYGVKD.

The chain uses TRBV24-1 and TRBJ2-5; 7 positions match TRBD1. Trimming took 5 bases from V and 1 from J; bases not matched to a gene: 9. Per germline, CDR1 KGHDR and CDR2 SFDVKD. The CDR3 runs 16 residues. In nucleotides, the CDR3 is TGTGCCACCAGTGCAGGAAGACAGGGCCCCCAAGAGACCCAGTACTTC. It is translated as CATSAGRQGPQETQYF.

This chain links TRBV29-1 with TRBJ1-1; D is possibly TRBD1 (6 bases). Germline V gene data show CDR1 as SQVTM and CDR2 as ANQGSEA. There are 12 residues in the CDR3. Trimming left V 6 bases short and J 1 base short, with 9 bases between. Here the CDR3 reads CSVLQGNTEAFF. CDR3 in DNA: TGCAGCGTCCTACAGGGGAACACTGAAGCTTTCTTT.

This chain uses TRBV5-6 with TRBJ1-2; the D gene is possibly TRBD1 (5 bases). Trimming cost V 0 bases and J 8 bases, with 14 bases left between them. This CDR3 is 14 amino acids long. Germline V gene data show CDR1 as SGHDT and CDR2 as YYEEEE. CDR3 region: CASSLAGRRTGYTF. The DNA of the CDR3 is TGTGCCAGCAGCTTGGCAGGGCGTAGGACCGGCTACACCTTC.

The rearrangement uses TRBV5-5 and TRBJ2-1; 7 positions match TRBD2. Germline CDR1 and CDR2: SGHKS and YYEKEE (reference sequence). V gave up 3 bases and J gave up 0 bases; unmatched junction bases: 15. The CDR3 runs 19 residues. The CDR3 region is CASSSQTSKSPNSYNEQFF. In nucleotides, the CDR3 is TGTGCCAGCAGCTCCCAGACTAGCAAGAGTCCAAACTCCTACAATGAGCAGTTCTTC.

The CDR3: CASSPPTAFYEQYV. The CDR3 region has the DNA TGTGCCAGCAGTCCCCCGACAGCTTTCTACGAGCAGTACGTC. The chain joins TRBV6-5 to TRBJ2-7; maybe TRBD1 (5 bases). The CDR3 runs to 14 residues. CDR1 MNHEY and CDR2 SVGAGI come from the germline V gene. V was cut by 5 bases and J by 3 bases, with 14 bases left in between.

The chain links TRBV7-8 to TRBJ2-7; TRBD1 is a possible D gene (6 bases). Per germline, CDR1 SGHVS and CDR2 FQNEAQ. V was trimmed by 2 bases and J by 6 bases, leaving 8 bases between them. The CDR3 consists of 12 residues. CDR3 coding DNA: TGTGCCAGCAGCTTACGAGGGGGCGAGCAGTACGTC. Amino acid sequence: CASSLRGGEQYV.